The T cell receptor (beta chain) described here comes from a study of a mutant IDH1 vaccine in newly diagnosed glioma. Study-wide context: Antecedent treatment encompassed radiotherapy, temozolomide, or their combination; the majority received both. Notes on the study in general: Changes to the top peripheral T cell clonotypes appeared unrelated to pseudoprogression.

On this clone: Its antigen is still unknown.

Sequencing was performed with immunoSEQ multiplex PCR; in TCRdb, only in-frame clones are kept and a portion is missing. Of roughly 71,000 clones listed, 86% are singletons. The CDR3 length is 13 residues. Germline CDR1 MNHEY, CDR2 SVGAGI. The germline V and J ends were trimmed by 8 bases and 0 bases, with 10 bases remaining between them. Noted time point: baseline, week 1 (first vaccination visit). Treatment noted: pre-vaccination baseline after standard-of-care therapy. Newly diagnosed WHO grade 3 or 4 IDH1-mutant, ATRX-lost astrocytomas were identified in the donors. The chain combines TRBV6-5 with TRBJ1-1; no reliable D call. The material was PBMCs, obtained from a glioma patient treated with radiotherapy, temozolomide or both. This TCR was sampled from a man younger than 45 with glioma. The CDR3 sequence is CASRAVLNTEAFF. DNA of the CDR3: TGTGCCAGCCGAGCCGTATTGAACACTGAAGCTTTCTTT.